These 18 T cell receptor beta chains share one sample of origin, sequenced in a study of blood T cell repertoires in COVID-19. TCRdb keeps only in-frame clones here, not all; method: immunoSEQ multiplex PCR. Among roughly 120,000 clones, roughly four fifths were seen once, and the ten largest hold roughly 12%. Sequencing used peripheral blood. These receptors all stem from a human donor in a cohort sampled during active COVID-19.

J is TRBJ2-3 and V is TRBV19; the match to TRBD2 covers 10 bases. The CDR3 is 16 amino acids. Germline CDR1 LNHDA, CDR2 SQIVND (reference sequence). The V segment lost 3 bases and the J segment 5 bases; nucleotides outside the gene matches: 8. The CDR3 DNA follows: TGTGCCAGTAGTATCCAGGCTAGCGGGGGAGGAGATACGCAGTATTTT. Protein product: CASSIQASGGGDTQYF.

The V gene is TRBV4-1, the J gene TRBJ2-4, with 10 bases lining up with TRBD1. J gave up 6 bases and V 4 bases, and 9 bases lay outside the gene matches. Per germline, CDR1 MGHRA and CDR2 YSYEKL. The CDR3 covers 16 residues. CDR3 loop: CASSLGPGTGANIQYF. The CDR3 DNA sequence: TGCGCCAGCAGCCTCGGTCCCGGGACAGGGGCAAACATTCAGTACTTC.

J is TRBJ2-2 and V is TRBV11-2; D is uncertain. The germline V gene has CDR1 SGHAT and CDR2 FQNNGV. The V end was cut by 0 bases, the J end by 7 bases, with 6 bases between. CDR3 length: 13 amino acids. CDR3 region: CASSLDPGGELFF. The DNA of the CDR3 is TGTGCCAGCAGCTTAGATCCGGGCGGGGAGCTGTTTTTT.

V gene TRBV10-2 combines with J gene TRBJ2-1, with D possibly being TRBD2 (5 bases). The CDR3 has 12 residues. Germline V CDR1 and CDR2: WSHSY, SAAADI. V lost 2 bases to trimming and J lost 12 bases, with 11 bases between them. The CDR3 DNA sequence: TGCGCCAGCAGTGAGCTTCGGGGTGGGCAGTTCTTC. Encoded protein: CASSELRGGQFF.

This clone was seen once. The chain recombines TRBV4-2 with TRBJ2-2, with D possibly being TRBD2 (5 bases). The CDR3 loop spans 15 amino acids. V was shortened by 5 bases and J by 0 bases, with 10 bases between the two germline ends. Germline V gene data show CDR1 as LGHNA and CDR2 as YNFKEQ. DNA for the CDR3: TGTGCCAGCAGCTTAGGACTCACGAACACCGGGGAGCTGTTTTTT. It encodes CASSLGLTNTGELFF.

The V and J genes are TRBV4-2 and TRBJ2-5, with D tentatively TRBD1 (6 bases). The CDR3 is 15 residues long. The germline V gene encodes CDR1 LGHNA and CDR2 YNFKEQ. The V gene lost 4 bases and the J gene lost 3 bases, with 15 bases spanning the gap. CDR3 residues: CASSPRIDRKETQYF. In nucleotides, the CDR3 is TGTGCCAGCAGCCCCCGAATCGACAGGAAAGAGACCCAGTACTTC.

This rearrangement joins TRBV28 to TRBJ1-2; TRBD1 matches 7 bases. V shed 1 base and J 8 bases; nucleotides not matched to a gene: 7. The length of the CDR3 is 14 residues. The V gene's germline CDR1 is MDHEN and CDR2 SYDVKM. Here the CDR3 DNA reads TGTGCCAGCAGTTTATCGACAGGGTTTAACGGCTACACCTTC. Residues: CASSLSTGFNGYTF.

The count of this clone is one. V is TRBV12-3 or TRBV12-4 and J is TRBJ2-7, with D uncertain. V lost 7 bases, J lost 2 bases, and 12 bases lay in between. This CDR3 has 13 amino acids. The DNA of the CDR3 is TGTGCCAGCACCCGCGACACAACCTACGAGCAGTACTTC. Translating gives CASTRDTTYEQYF.

The chain has TRBV18 and TRBJ1-2; D is unresolved. Looked up from germline, CDR1 is KGHSH and CDR2 is LQKENI. Trimming pared 0 bases from V and 4 bases from J, leaving 9 bases between. CDR3 length: 14 amino acids. CDR3 residues: CASSPPEATYGYTF. The CDR3 region has the DNA TGTGCCAGCTCACCACCGGAGGCCACCTATGGCTACACCTTC.

The CDR3 DNA is TGTGCCAGCAGCTTTGAAGCGGGCGAGCAGTACTTC. The encoded protein is CASSFEAGEQYF. The chain recombines TRBV5-4 with TRBJ2-7; maybe TRBD2 (6 bases). Looked up from germline, CDR1 is SGHNT and CDR2 is YYREEE (reference sequence). The germline V and J ends were trimmed by 2 bases and 6 bases, with 9 bases remaining between them. The CDR3 runs to 12 residues.

The chain uses TRBV24-1 and TRBJ1-5; 9 nucleotides line up with TRBD1. With 7 bases clipped from V and 6 bases from J, the junction kept 15 bases outside the gene matches. Germline lookup yields CDR1 KGHDR and CDR2 SFDVKD. This CDR3 comprises 17 residues. In DNA form, the CDR3 reads TGTGCCACCAGGTATGGTTCCGGGACAGGGATGGTTCAGCCCCAGCATTTT. This encodes CATRYGSGTGMVQPQHF.

The rearrangement links TRBV10-2 to TRBJ2-5, with 12 bases fitting TRBD2. This CDR3 region has 15 residues. V shed 3 bases, J shed 4 bases, and the junction held 3 bases outside the gene matches. Germline V lookup: CDR1 WSHSY, CDR2 SAAADI. The CDR3 spells CASSDLAGGPETQYF. As DNA, the CDR3 is TGCGCCAGCAGTGACCTAGCGGGGGGGCCAGAGACCCAGTACTTC.

V is TRBV19 and J is TRBJ1-2; D may be TRBD1 (6 bases). The CDR3 extends over 13 amino acids. Germline lookup yields CDR1 LNHDA and CDR2 SQIVND (reference sequence). V was pared by 6 bases and J by 2 bases, with 10 bases between. The chain's CDR3 is CASSDQGNYGYTF. CDR3 nucleotides: TGTGCCAGTAGCGACCAGGGGAACTATGGCTACACCTTC.

The V call is TRBV5-1, the J call TRBJ2-5; D might be TRBD1 (6 bases). Germline CDR1 reads SGHRS; CDR2 reads YFSETQ. V dropped 4 bases and J dropped 1 base, with 11 bases sitting between them. The CDR3 is made up of 14 amino acids. The CDR3 DNA sequence: TGCGCCAGCAGCCCTGGACAGCTCCAAGAGACCCAGTACTTC. This codes for CASSPGQLQETQYF.

V and J are TRBV7-9 and TRBJ1-4; no clear D. Trimming cost V 1 base and J 4 bases, with 13 bases left between them. CDR3 size: 16 residues. Germline CDR1 SEHNR, CDR2 FQNEAQ (reference sequence). The CDR3 DNA follows: TGTGCCAGCAGCTTAGACCTTGACATAATTAATGAAAAACTGTTTTTT. Translation gives CASSLDLDIINEKLFF.

This clone was observed a single time. The V call is TRBV23-1, the J call TRBJ1-2; 7 bases fit TRBD1. TRBV23-1 counts as an open reading frame of uncertain function. The ends lost 8 bases at V and 7 bases at J; junction bases unmatched: 7. This CDR3 is 12 amino acids long. CDR3: CASGTGVGGYTF. CDR3 DNA sequence: TGCGCCAGCGGTACAGGGGTGGGTGGCTACACCTTC.

The rearrangement joins TRBV11-2 to TRBJ2-3, with D possibly TRBD1 on 6 matching bases. The CDR3 is made up of 14 amino acids. In germline, CDR1 is SGHAT, CDR2 FQNNGV. Trimming removed 6 bases from V and 4 bases from J, with 14 bases in between. CDR3 sequence reads: CASSTQGLADTQYF. Written as DNA, the CDR3 is TGTGCCAGCAGTACACAGGGTCTTGCAGATACGCAGTATTTT.

The sample holds one count of this clone. The CDR3 loop reads CASRSETGKQPLHF. For the CDR3, the DNA is TGTGCCAGTAGGAGTGAGACAGGCAAGCAACCCCTCCACTTT. The chain joins TRBV19 to TRBJ1-6; a weak D match, TRBD1 (6 bases). Between the trimmed V and J ends, which lost 6 bases and 12 bases, there was a span of 18 bases. Per the germline V gene, CDR1 is LNHDA and CDR2 is SQIVND (reference sequence). This CDR3 spans 14 amino acids.